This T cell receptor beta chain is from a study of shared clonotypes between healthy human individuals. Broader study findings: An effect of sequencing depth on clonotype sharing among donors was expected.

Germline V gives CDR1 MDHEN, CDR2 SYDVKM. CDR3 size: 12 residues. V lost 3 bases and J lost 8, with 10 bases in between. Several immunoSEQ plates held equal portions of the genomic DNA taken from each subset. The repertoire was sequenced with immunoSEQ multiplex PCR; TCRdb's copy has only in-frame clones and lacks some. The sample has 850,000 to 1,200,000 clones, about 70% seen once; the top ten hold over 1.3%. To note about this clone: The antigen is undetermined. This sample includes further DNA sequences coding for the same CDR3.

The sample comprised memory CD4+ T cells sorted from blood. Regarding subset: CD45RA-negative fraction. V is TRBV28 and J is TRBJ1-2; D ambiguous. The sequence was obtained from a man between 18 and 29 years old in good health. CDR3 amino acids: CASSFAGLGYTF. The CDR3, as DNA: TGTGCCAGCAGTTTTGCCGGACTAGGCTACACCTTC.